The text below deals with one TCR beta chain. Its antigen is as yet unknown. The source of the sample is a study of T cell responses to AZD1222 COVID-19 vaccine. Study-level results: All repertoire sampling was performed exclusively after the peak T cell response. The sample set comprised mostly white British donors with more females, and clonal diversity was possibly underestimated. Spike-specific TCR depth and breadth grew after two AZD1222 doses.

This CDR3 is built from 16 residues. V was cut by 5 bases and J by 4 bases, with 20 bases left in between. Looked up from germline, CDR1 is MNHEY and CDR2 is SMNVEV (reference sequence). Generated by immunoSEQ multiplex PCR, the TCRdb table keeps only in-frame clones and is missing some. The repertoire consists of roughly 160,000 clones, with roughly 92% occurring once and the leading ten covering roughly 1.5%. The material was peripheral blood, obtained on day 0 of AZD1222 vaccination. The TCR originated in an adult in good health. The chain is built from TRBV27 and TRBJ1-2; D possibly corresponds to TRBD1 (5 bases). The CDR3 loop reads CASSEVLGGFSYGYTF. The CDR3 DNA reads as TGTGCCAGCAGTGAGGTACTGGGGGGATTCAGCTATGGCTACACCTTC.